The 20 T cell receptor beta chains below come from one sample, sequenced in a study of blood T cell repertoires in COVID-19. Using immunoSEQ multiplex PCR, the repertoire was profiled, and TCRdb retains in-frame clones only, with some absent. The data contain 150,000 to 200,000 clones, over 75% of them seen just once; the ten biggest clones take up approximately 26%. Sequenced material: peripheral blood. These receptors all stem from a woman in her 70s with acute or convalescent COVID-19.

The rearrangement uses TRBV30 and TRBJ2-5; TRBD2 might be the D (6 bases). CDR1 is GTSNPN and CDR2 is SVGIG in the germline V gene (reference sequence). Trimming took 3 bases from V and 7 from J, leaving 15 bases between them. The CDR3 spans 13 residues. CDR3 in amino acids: CAWSGVGTATQYF. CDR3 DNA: TGTGCCTGGAGCGGGGTGGGGACTGCGACCCAGTACTTC.

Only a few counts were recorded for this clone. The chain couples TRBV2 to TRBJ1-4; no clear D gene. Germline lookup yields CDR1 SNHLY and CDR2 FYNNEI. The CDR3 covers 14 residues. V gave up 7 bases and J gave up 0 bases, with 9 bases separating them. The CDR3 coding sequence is TGTGCCAGCAATTGGGCAACAACTAATGAAAAACTGTTTTTT. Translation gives CASNWATTNEKLFF.

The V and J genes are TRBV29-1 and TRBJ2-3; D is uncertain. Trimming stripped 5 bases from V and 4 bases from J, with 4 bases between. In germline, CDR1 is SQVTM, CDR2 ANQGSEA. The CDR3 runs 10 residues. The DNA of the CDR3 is TGCAGCGTTCGGGCAGATACGCAGTATTTT. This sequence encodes CSVRADTQYF.

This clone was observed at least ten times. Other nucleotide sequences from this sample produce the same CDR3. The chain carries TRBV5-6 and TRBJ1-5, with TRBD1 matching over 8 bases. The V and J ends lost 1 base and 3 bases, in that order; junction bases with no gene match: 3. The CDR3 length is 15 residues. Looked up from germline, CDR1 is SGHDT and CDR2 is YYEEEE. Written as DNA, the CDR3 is TGTGCCAGCAGCTTGACAGGGGGATACAATCAGCCCCAGCATTTT. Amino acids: CASSLTGGYNQPQHF.

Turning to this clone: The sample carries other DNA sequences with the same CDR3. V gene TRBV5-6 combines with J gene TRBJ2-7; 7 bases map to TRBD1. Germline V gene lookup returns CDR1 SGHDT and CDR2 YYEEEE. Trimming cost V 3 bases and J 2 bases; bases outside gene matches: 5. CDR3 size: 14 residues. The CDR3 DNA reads TGTGCCAGCAGCTGGACAGGACTTCCCTACGAGCAGTACTTC. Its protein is CASSWTGLPYEQYF. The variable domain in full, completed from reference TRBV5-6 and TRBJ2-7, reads DAGVTQSPTHLIKTRGQQVTLRCSPKSGHDTVSWYQQALGQGPQFIFQYYEEEERQRGNFPDRFSGHQFPNYSSELNVNALLLGDSALYLCASSWTGLPYEQYFGPGTRLTVT.

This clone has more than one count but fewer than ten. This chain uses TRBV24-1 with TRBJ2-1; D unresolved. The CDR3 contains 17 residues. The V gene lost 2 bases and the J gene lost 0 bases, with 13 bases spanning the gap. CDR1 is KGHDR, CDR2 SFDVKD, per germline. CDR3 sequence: CATSDSNRLGSYNEQFF. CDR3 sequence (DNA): TGTGCCACCAGTGATTCTAACCGACTTGGCTCCTACAATGAGCAGTTCTTC.

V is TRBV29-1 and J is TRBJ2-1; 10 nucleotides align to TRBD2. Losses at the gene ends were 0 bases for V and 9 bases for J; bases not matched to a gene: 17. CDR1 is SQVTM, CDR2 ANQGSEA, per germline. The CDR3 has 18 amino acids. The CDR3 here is CSVEDPDTRPSGSGEQFF. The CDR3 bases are TGCAGCGTTGAAGATCCAGATACTCGACCTAGCGGGAGCGGTGAGCAGTTCTTC.

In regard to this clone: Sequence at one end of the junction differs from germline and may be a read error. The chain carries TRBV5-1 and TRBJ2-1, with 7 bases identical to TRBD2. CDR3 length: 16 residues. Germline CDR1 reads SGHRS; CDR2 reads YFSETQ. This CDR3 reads CASSSLTSDSFNEQFF. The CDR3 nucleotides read TGCGCCAGCAGCTCGTTAACTAGCGATTCCTTCAATGAGCAGTTCTTC.

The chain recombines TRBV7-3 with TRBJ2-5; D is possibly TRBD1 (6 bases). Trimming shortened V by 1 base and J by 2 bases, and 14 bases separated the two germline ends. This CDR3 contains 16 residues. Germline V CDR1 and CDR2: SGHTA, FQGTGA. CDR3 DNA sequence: TGTGCCAGCAGCTTAAGAGGGGGTCGACAACAAGAGACCCAGTACTTC. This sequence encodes CASSLRGGRQQETQYF.

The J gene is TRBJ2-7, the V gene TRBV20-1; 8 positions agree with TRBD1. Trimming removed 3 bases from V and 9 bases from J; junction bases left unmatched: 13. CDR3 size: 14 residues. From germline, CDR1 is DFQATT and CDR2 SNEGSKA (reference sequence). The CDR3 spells CSASAPQGALGQYF. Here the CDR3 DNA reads TGCAGTGCTAGTGCCCCTCAGGGGGCCCTAGGGCAGTACTTC.

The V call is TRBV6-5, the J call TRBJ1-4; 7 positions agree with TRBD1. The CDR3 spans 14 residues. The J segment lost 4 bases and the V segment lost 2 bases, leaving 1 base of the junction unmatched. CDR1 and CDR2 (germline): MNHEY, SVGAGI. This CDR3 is CASSYRDSNEKLFF. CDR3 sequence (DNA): TGTGCCAGCAGTTACCGGGACAGTAATGAAAAACTGTTTTTT.

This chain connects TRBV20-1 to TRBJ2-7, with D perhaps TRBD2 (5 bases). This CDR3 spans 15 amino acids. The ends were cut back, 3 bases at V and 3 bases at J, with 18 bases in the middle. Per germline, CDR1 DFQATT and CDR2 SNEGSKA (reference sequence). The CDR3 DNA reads TGCAGTGCTAGTCCCTCTAGCCTTCTACTCTACGAGCAGTACTTC. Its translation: CSASPSSLLLYEQYF.

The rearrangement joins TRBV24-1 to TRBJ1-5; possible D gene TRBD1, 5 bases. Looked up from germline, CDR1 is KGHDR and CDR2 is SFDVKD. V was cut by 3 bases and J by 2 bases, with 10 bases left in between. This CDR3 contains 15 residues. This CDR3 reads CATSDGGGGNQPQHF. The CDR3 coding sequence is TGTGCCACCAGTGATGGCGGGGGTGGCAATCAGCCCCAGCATTTT.

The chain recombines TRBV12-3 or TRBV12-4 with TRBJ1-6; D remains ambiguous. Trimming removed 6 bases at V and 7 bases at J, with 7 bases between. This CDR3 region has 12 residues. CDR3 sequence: CASSWENSPLHF. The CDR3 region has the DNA TGTGCCAGCAGCTGGGAGAATTCACCCCTCCACTTT.

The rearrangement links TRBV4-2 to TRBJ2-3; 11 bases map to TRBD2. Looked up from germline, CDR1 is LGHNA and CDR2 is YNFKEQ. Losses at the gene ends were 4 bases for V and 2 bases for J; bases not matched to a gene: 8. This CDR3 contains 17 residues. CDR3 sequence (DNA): TGTGCCAGCAGCCCCCTGGGACTAGCGGAAACCACAGATACGCAGTATTTT. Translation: CASSPLGLAETTDTQYF.

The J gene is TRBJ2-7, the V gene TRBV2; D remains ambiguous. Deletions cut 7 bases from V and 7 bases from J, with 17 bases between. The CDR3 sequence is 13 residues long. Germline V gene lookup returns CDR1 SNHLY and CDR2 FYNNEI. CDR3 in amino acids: CASKPSQSSEQYF. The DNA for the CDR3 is TGTGCCAGCAAACCTAGTCAATCCTCGGAGCAGTACTTC.

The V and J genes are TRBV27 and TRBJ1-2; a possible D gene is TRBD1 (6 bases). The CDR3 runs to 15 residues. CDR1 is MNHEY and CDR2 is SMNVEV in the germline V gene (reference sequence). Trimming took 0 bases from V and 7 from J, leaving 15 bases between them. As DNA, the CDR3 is TGTGCCAGCAGTTTATCGCGACAGGAGCTAGGTGGCTACACCTTC. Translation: CASSLSRQELGGYTF.

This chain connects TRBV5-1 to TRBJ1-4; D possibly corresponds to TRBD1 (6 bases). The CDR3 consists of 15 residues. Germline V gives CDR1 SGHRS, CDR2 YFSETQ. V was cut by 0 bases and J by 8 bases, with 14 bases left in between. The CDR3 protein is CASSLEPGVWEKLFF. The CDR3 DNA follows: TGCGCCAGCAGCTTGGAGCCAGGGGTATGGGAAAAACTGTTTTTT.

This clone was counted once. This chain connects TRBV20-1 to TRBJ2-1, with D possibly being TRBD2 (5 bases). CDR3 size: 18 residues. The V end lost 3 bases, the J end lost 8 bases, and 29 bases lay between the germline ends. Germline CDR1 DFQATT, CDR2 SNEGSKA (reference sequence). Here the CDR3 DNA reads TGCAGTGCTAGTTTCGACTATGTAGGACCAGACCACGGGGATGAGCAGTTCTTC. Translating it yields CSASFDYVGPDHGDEQFF.

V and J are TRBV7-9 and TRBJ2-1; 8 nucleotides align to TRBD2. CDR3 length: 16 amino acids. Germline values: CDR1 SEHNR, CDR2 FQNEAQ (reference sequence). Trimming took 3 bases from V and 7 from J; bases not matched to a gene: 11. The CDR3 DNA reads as TGTGCCAGCAGCTTCAGGTTAGCGGGACTGACAAATGAGCAGTTCTTC. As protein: CASSFRLAGLTNEQFF.